This TCR beta chain was sequenced during a study of blood T cell repertoires in COVID-19. Study as a whole: Some COVID-19 samples were acute and others convalescent; all came from the United States, Italy and Spain. Nucleic acid was either cDNA or gDNA, and it came from T cells, B-cell-depleted T cells, or PBMCs.

The V end was cut by 4 bases, the J end by 3 bases, with 13 bases between. The germline V gene has CDR1 MRHNA and CDR2 SNTAGT. This CDR3 region has 14 residues. The method was immunoSEQ multiplex PCR; TCRdb's version includes in-frame clones alone and lacks a portion of them. The sample records about 280,000 clones, 65% to 90% being singletons. The source material was peripheral blood. The TCR originated in a human donor in a cohort sampled during active COVID-19. The chain links TRBV6-4 to TRBJ2-7; TRBD1 might be the D (6 bases). Here the CDR3 reads CASSGHEGDYEQYF. CDR3 DNA: TGTGCCAGCAGTGGCCATGAGGGGGACTACGAGCAGTACTTC.